This T cell receptor (beta chain) is drawn from a study of monozygotic twins with inflammatory bowel disease. Broader study findings: The data gave no support to a single strong IBD-associated signal or clonotype.

Each sample's cDNA came from eight separate reactions. Each UMI, carrying a 6-nucleotide sample barcode, came from template switching. Reanalyzing the 5' RACE reads, TCRdb keeps one entry per CDR3 protein, without DNA. The repertoire table contains some 300,000 distinct CDR3 sequences. Comments on this clonotype: Its cognate antigen is unknown.

Germline-derived CDR1 and CDR2 are SGHTA and FQGNSA. CDR3 length equals 14 residues. Sample: blood. The chain uses TRBV7-2 and TRBJ2-4; there is no DNA to check the TCRdb D call of TRBD1. This clonotype was sampled from a human donor with ulcerative colitis or Crohn's disease, or a healthy co-twin of an affected twin (not recorded which). The CDR3 reads CASSLVGGKNIQYF.